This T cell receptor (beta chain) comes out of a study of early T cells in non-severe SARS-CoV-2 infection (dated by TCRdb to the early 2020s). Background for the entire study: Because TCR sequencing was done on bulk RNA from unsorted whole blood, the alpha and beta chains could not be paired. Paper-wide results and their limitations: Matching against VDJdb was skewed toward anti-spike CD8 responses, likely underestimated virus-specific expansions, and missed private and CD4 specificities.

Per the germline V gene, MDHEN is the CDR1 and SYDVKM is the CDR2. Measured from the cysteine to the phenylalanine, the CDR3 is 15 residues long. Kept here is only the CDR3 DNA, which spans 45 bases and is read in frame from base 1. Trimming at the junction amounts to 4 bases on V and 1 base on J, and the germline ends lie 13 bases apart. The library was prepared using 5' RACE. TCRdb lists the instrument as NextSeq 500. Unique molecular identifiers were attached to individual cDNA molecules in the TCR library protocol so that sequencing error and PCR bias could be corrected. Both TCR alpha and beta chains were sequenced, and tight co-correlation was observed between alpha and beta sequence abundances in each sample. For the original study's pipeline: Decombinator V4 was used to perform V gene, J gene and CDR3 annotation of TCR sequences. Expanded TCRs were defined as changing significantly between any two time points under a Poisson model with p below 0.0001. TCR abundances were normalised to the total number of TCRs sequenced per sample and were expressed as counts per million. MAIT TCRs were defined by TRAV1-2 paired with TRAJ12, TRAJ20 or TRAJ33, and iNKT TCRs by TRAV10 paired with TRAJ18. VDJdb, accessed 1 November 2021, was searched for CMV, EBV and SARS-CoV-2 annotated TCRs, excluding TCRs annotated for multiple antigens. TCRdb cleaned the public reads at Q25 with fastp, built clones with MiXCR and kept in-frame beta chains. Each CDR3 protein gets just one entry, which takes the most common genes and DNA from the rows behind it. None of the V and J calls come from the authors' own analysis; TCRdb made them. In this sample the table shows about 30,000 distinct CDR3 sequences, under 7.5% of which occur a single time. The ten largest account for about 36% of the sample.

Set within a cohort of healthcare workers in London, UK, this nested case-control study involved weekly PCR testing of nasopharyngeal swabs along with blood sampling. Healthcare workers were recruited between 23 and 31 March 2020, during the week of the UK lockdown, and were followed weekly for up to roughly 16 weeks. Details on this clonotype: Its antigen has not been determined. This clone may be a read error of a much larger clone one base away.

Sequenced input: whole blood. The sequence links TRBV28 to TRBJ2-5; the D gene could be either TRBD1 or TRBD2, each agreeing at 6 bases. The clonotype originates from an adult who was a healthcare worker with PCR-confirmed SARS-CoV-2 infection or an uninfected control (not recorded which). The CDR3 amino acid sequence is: CASSSGATAQETQYF. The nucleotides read TGTGCCAGCAGTTCGGGGGCGACGGCCCAAGAGACCCAGTACTTC.